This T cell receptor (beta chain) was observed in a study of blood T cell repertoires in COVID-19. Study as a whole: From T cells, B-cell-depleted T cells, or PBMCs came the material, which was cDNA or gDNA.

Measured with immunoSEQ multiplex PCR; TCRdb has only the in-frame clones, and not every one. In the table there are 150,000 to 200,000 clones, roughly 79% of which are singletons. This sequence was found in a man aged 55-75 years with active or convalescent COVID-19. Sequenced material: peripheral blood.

The CDR3 reads CASSFSAGIYEQYF. The CDR3 DNA reads TGTGCCAGCAGCTTTTCCGCGGGAATCTACGAGCAGTACTTC. The chain recombines TRBV7-8 with TRBJ2-7; a weak D match, TRBD2 (6 bases). Germline CDR1 and CDR2: SGHVS and FQNEAQ. The V gene lost 3 bases and the J gene lost 3 bases, with 12 bases spanning the gap. This CDR3 contains 14 residues.